Included here is one T cell receptor (beta chain) sequence, with context. This sample was taken from a study of control samples from healthy donors and cancer patients. The junction had 4 bases not matched to a gene; V was cut back by 2 bases and J by 2 bases. Germline CDR1 is LGHDT and CDR2 is YNNKEL (reference sequence). The CDR3 spans 15 residues. Method: immunoSEQ multiplex PCR; TCRdb's copy keeps in-frame clones and lacks some. The sample holds roughly 49,000 clones, around nine tenths seen once. The receptor was isolated from a young man with colorectal cancer. The chain employs TRBV3-1 (or the pseudogene TRBV3-2) and TRBJ2-7; 9 nucleotides line up with TRBD1. The material sequenced was PBMCs. This CDR3 reads CASSQPGTGTYEQYF. The CDR3, as DNA: TGTGCCAGCAGCCAACCCGGGACAGGGACCTACGAGCAGTACTTC.